The 28 T cell receptor beta chains presented below share a single source sample, sequenced in a study of human T cells and chemical hapten exposure. TCRdb reanalysed the RACE reads using MiXCR and keeps one entry per CDR3 protein. The sample has about 69,000 distinct CDR3 sequences, about 31% seen once. As for time point: patch test 1, 2 weeks after DPC sensitization. Indicated treatment: therapeutic diphenylcyclopropenone sensitization with weekly scalp DPC. Sequencing was performed on whole blood, taken in connection with sensitization to the hapten diphenylcyclopropenone (DPC). These receptors came from a man aged 40-49 years with alopecia areata. Some clones in this sample may be carry-over from other donors' samples.

This chain uses TRBV20-1 with TRBJ2-2; D call uncertain. Germline CDR1 DFQATT, CDR2 SNEGSKA (reference sequence). This CDR3 contains 13 residues. Between the trimmed V and J ends, which lost 5 bases and 6 bases, there was a span of 13 bases. CDR3 bases: TGCAGTGCTGCGTCGAGGAAAGCCGGGGAGCTGTTTTTT. Translation: CSAASRKAGELFF.

The genes are TRBV20-1 and TRBJ1-1; 9 bases are shared with TRBD1. The CDR3 is made up of 12 amino acids. Unmatched junction bases numbered 6, after V lost 8 bases and J lost 5 bases. Germline lookup yields CDR1 DFQATT and CDR2 SNEGSKA (reference sequence). The CDR3 region is CSPRDRATEAFF. For the CDR3, the DNA is TGCAGTCCCCGGGACAGGGCTACTGAAGCTTTCTTT.

V and J are TRBV5-1 and TRBJ1-6; 8 bases agree with TRBD1. Trimming at V came to 5 bases and at J to 7 bases, leaving 5 bases not matched to a gene. This CDR3 has 14 amino acids. Germline CDR1 reads SGHRS; CDR2 reads YFSETQ. This CDR3 is CASRRDRKNSPLHF. In DNA, the CDR3 is TGCGCCAGCAGACGGGACAGGAAAAATTCACCCCTCCACTTT.

This chain uses TRBV9 with TRBJ2-3, with TRBD2 matching over 8 bases. V shed 0 bases, J shed 1 base, and the junction held 1 base outside the gene matches. Germline V gene sequence: CDR1 SGDLS, CDR2 YYNGEE. This CDR3 spans 15 amino acids. CDR3 protein: CASSVAGLGTDTQYF. The DNA of the CDR3 is TGTGCCAGCAGCGTAGCGGGACTAGGCACAGATACGCAGTATTTT. The whole variable domain, filled in from reference TRBV9 and TRBJ2-3, reads DSGVTQTPKHLITATGQRVTLRCSPRSGDLSVYWYQQSLDQGLQFLIQYYNGEERAKGNILERFSAQQFPDLHSELNLSSLELGDSALYFCASSVAGLGTDTQYFGPGTRLTVL.

This clonotype is deemed large. This chain connects TRBV20-1 to TRBJ2-1, with 10 bases fitting TRBD2. This CDR3 has 18 amino acids. V trimming: 3 bases; J trimming: 9 bases; junction bases outside the gene matches: 20. Germline loops: CDR1 DFQATT, CDR2 SNEGSKA (reference sequence). CDR3 amino acids: CSASRSSGSSWLLGEQFF. The CDR3 DNA reads TGCAGTGCTAGTAGGTCTAGCGGGAGTAGTTGGTTACTCGGTGAGCAGTTCTTC.

Only a few counts were recorded for this clonotype. The rearrangement links TRBV11-2 to TRBJ2-1, with no clear D. Germline assignment: CDR1 SGHAT and CDR2 FQNNGV. The CDR3 length is 12 residues. Trimming took off 1 base at V and 6 bases at J, with 4 bases between the two ends. The CDR3 coding sequence is TGTGCCAGCAGCTTAGCCGGCAATGAGCAGTTCTTC. Residues: CASSLAGNEQFF.

This sequence joins TRBV7-2 and TRBJ2-7; possibly TRBD1 for D (6 bases). Trimming pared 5 bases from V and 3 bases from J, leaving 11 bases between. Germline loops: CDR1 SGHTA, CDR2 FQGNSA. The CDR3 contains 13 residues. CDR3 residues: CASSHRVGYEQYF. As DNA, the CDR3 is TGTGCCAGCAGCCACAGGGTAGGCTACGAGCAGTACTTC.

This clonotype was observed a few times. This chain's CDR3 is CASSSSGRARTDTQYF. In DNA form, the CDR3 reads TGTGCCAGCAGTTCTAGCGGGAGGGCCCGCACAGATACGCAGTATTTT. The chain joins TRBV6-2 or TRBV6-3 to TRBJ2-3, with 12 nucleotides matching TRBD2. V shed 4 bases and J 1 base; nucleotides not matched to a gene: 3. The CDR3 extends over 16 amino acids. Per the germline V gene, CDR1 is MNHEY and CDR2 is SVGEGT.

The chain has TRBV28 and TRBJ1-6; 8 positions agree with TRBD1. Trimming took 5 bases from V and 10 from J; bases not matched to a gene: 10. There are 15 residues in the CDR3. CDR1 MDHEN and CDR2 SYDVKM come from the germline V gene. CDR3 amino acids: CASSLPGGAGSPLHF. The DNA of the CDR3 is TGTGCCAGCAGTCTACCAGGGGGCGCGGGGTCACCCCTCCACTTT.

This chain joins TRBV12-2 and TRBJ2-4; TRBD2 is taken as the D call from the table, unchecked against the DNA. TRBV12-2 is marked as a pseudogene. This CDR3 spans 18 amino acids. The CDR3 DNA follows: TGTGCAAGTCGCCGGACTAGCGGGGACTACCTAGCCAAAAACATTCAGTACTTC. Its protein is CASRRTSGDYLAKNIQYF.

This clonotype was detected only a few times. The chain links TRBV20-1 to TRBJ2-5, with 10 bases that match TRBD2. Trimming at V came to 6 bases and at J to 5 bases, leaving 9 bases not matched to a gene. Germline V gene lookup returns CDR1 DFQATT and CDR2 SNEGSKA (reference sequence). CDR3 size: 14 residues. CDR3 DNA sequence: TGCAGTGCGGGAGAAAGTAGCGGGAGGGAGACCCAGTACTTC. Its protein product is CSAGESSGRETQYF.

J is TRBJ2-6 and V is TRBV24-1, with TRBD1 matching 12 bases. The CDR3 is made up of 20 amino acids. The germline V gene has CDR1 KGHDR and CDR2 SFDVKD. V was clipped by 4 bases and J by 0 bases; unmatched bases: 9. The CDR3 bases are TGTGCCACCAGTGACCGGGGACAGGGGGCACATCTCTCTGGGGCCAACGTCCTGACTTTC. Its protein product is CATSDRGQGAHLSGANVLTF.

V and J are TRBV28 and TRBJ2-7; D remains unclear. The CDR3 is 14 amino acids. The V gene's germline CDR1 is MDHEN and CDR2 SYDVKM. Trimming left V 9 bases short and J 2 bases short, with 17 bases between. DNA of the CDR3: TGTGCCAGTTTTAGCTCGCGGCCTCCCTACGAGCAGTACTTC. This codes for CASFSSRPPYEQYF.

The sample holds a few counts of this clonotype. The chain combines TRBV7-9 with TRBJ2-1; D is unresolved. CDR1 and CDR2 (germline): SEHNR, FQNEAQ (reference sequence). The CDR3 totals 20 residues. V gave up 1 base and J gave up 0 bases, with 22 bases separating them. Written as DNA, the CDR3 is TGTGCCAGCAGCTTAGGCGTTCACGGGCTAAGCGCCAGCTCCTACAATGAGCAGTTCTTC. Translated, it gives CASSLGVHGLSASSYNEQFF.

This clonotype has only a few counts. The chain joins TRBV4-3 to TRBJ2-3; 8 bases are a match to TRBD1. Germline CDR1 is LGHNA and CDR2 is YSLEER. This CDR3 has 14 amino acids. Trimming at V came to 4 bases and at J to 4 bases, leaving 4 bases not matched to a gene. CDR3: CASSLNRGADTQYF. The CDR3 DNA follows: TGCGCCAGCAGCCTAAACAGGGGGGCAGATACGCAGTATTTT.

The V gene is TRBV5-1, the J gene TRBJ2-1, with D unclear. V was trimmed by 0 bases and J by 5 bases, leaving 6 bases between them. The germline V gene encodes CDR1 SGHRS and CDR2 YFSETQ. CDR3 length equals 13 residues. This CDR3 reads CASSLGQHNEQFF. In nucleotides, the CDR3 is TGCGCCAGCAGCTTGGGGCAGCACAATGAGCAGTTCTTC.

This clonotype was counted only a few times. The chain has TRBV12-3 or TRBV12-4 and TRBJ1-5, with 9 bases identical to TRBD1. The CDR3 covers 15 residues. J lost 2 bases, V lost 5 bases, and 4 bases had no gene match. This CDR3 is CASSNRGLGNQPQHF. The DNA of the CDR3 is TGTGCCAGCAGTAACAGGGGGCTAGGCAATCAGCCCCAGCATTTT.

The chain is built from TRBV5-4 and TRBJ2-1; weak D call: TRBD2 (5 bases). Germline V gene lookup returns CDR1 SGHNT and CDR2 YYREEE (reference sequence). With 3 bases removed from V and 0 bases from J, the gap between germline ends came to 13 bases. This CDR3 has 16 amino acids. The CDR3 nucleotides read TGTGCCAGCAGCTCTCTAGCCAGAAACTCCTACAATGAGCAGTTCTTC. Protein: CASSSLARNSYNEQFF.

This clonotype was observed a handful of times. The chain employs TRBV20-1 and TRBJ2-5, with D unclear. Trimming shortened V by 5 bases and J by 5 bases, and 9 bases separated the two germline ends. Germline-derived CDR1 and CDR2 are DFQATT and SNEGSKA (reference sequence). The CDR3 runs 11 residues. This CDR3 reads CSAVNLETQYF. The CDR3 DNA is TGCAGTGCTGTAAATCTGGAGACCCAGTACTTC.

This clonotype was seen only a few times. This chain uses TRBV11-2 with TRBJ1-5; no clear D gene. Germline CDR1 is SGHAT and CDR2 is FQNNGV. The CDR3 has 18 amino acids. Trimming took 0 bases from V and 2 from J, leaving 17 bases between them. This chain's CDR3 is CASSLERAGFLRNQPQHF. The CDR3, as DNA: TGTGCCAGCAGCTTAGAACGGGCCGGATTTTTGCGCAATCAGCCCCAGCATTTT. Filled out from reference TRBV11-2 and TRBJ1-5, the complete variable domain reads EAGVAQSPRYKIIEKRQSVAFWCNPISGHATLYWYQQILGQGPKLLIQFQNNGVVDDSQLPKDRFSAERLKGVDSTLKIQPAKLEDSAVYLCASSLERAGFLRNQPQHFGDGTRLSIL.

The chain joins TRBV18 to TRBJ2-1; TRBD1 might be the D (5 bases). The CDR3 runs 12 residues. The ends were cut back, 1 base at V and 8 bases at J, with 6 bases in the middle. CDR1 and CDR2 from the germline V gene are KGHSH and LQKENI. CDR3 coding DNA: TGTGCCAGCTCACCACTAGGGGATGAGCAGTTCTTC. Its translation: CASSPLGDEQFF. Using reference TRBV18 and TRBJ2-1 for the parts outside the CDR3, the full variable domain is NAGVMQNPRHLVRRRGQEARLRCSPMKGHSHVYWYRQLPEEGLKFMVYLQKENIIDESGMPKERFSAEFPKEGPSILRIQQVVRGDSAAYFCASSPLGDEQFFGPGTRLTVL.

The sample holds a few counts of this clonotype. The V call is TRBV5-6, the J call TRBJ2-7; D is perhaps TRBD1 or TRBD2 (5 bases each). With 0 bases removed from V and 7 bases from J, the gap between germline ends came to 23 bases. From germline, CDR1 is SGHDT and CDR2 YYEEEE. CDR3 length equals 17 residues. Written as DNA, the CDR3 is TGTGCCAGCAGCTTGGGGGGAACGAGGGGAGACCTGGGGGAGCAGTACTTC. This sequence encodes CASSLGGTRGDLGEQYF.

This clonotype has only one observation. J is TRBJ2-1 and V is TRBV2, with D perhaps being TRBD1 or TRBD2 (5 bases each). The V gene lost 3 bases and the J gene lost 6 bases, with 15 bases spanning the gap. There are 15 residues in the CDR3. Germline CDR1 is SNHLY and CDR2 is FYNNEI. The CDR3 coding sequence is TGTGCCAGCAGTGATACGGGGCTGGCGGGCAATGAGCAGTTCTTC. Its translation: CASSDTGLAGNEQFF.

This sequence joins TRBV6-5 and TRBJ1-3; the D is unclear. Germline CDR1 and CDR2: MNHEY and SVGAGI. V dropped 7 bases and J dropped 0 bases, with 13 bases sitting between them. The length of the CDR3 is 15 residues. CDR3 in amino acids: CASTDGRYSGNTIYF. DNA of the CDR3: TGTGCCAGCACGGATGGCCGTTACTCTGGAAACACCATATATTTT.

The chain combines TRBV18 with TRBJ2-2; a weak D match, TRBD2 (5 bases). V was trimmed by 10 bases and J by 1 base, leaving 16 bases between them. CDR3 length: 15 amino acids. Germline values: CDR1 KGHSH, CDR2 LQKENI. In DNA, the CDR3 is TGTGCCACCGATGGAGGAACGGGGAACACCGGGGAGCTGTTTTTT. It encodes CATDGGTGNTGELFF.

This clonotype was seen a few times. V is TRBV10-2 and J is TRBJ1-2; possibly TRBD1 for D (6 bases). The CDR3 length is 16 residues. With 2 bases removed from V and 7 bases from J, the gap between germline ends came to 20 bases. Germline V gene lookup returns CDR1 WSHSY and CDR2 SAAADI. CDR3 in DNA: TGCGCCAGCAGTGAGCCTAATTTACAGGGTCCAGTTGGCTACACCTTC. It codes for CASSEPNLQGPVGYTF.

The rearrangement uses TRBV3-1 and TRBJ2-7; D not resolved. In germline, CDR1 is LGHDT, CDR2 YNNKEL (reference sequence). Trimming shortened V by 1 base and J by 5 bases, and 3 bases separated the two germline ends. This CDR3 spans 11 amino acids. The CDR3 reads CASSQVHEQYF. CDR3 coding DNA: TGTGCCAGCAGCCAAGTGCACGAGCAGTACTTC.

This rearrangement joins TRBV12-3 or TRBV12-4 to TRBJ2-3, with 8 bases that match TRBD2. This CDR3 is built from 17 residues. V shed 5 bases, J shed 3 bases, and the junction held 13 bases outside the gene matches. CDR3: CASSTVIAGSRTDTQYF. CDR3 nucleotides: TGTGCCAGCAGTACCGTCATAGCGGGATCAAGGACAGATACGCAGTATTTT.